What follows are 20 T cell receptor beta chains derived from one specimen sequenced in a study of T cell repertoires in cytomegalovirus infection. Via MiXCR, TCRdb re-called the reads, giving one row per CDR3 protein. The table lists approximately 150,000 distinct CDR3 sequences, 17% of them singletons. Sequencing was done on a sample of CD8+ T cells from PBMCs. All receptors come from a human donor in good health (CMV status not recorded). Some clones in this sample may be carry-over from other donors' samples.

Only a few counts were recorded for this clonotype. The CDR3 coding sequence is TGTGCCAGCAGACCGAATCAGGGTCCCCCCTCCTACAATGAGCAGTTCTTC. Translated: CASRPNQGPPSYNEQFF. The rearrangement joins TRBV7-8 to TRBJ2-1, with a possible D match to TRBD1 (5 bases). The CDR3 sequence is 17 residues long. CDR1 and CDR2 (germline): SGHVS, FQNEAQ. The germline V and J ends were trimmed by 6 bases and 0 bases, with 18 bases remaining between them.

This clonotype was recorded a few times. V and J are TRBV12-3 or TRBV12-4 and TRBJ2-7; perhaps TRBD2 as D (6 bases). The V and J ends lost 6 bases and 3 bases respectively, with 12 bases between them. This CDR3 is built from 13 residues. CDR3 residues: CASRLANFYEQYF. DNA for the CDR3: TGTGCCAGCAGACTAGCCAATTTCTACGAGCAGTACTTC.

The table lists this clonotype with a few counts. This chain links TRBV12-3 or TRBV12-4 with TRBJ1-2; D not certain. The CDR3 covers 17 residues. V lost 1 base to trimming and J lost 0 bases, with 15 bases between them. The CDR3 DNA follows: TGTGCCAGCAGTTTAGGGGTTGACCCCCGGTCTAACTATGGCTACACCTTC. This translates into CASSLGVDPRSNYGYTF.

This clonotype was seen only a few times. The chain combines TRBV12-3 or TRBV12-4 with TRBJ2-5; D perhaps matches TRBD1 (6 bases). Trimming removed 4 bases from V and 7 bases from J, with 13 bases in between. CDR3 length equals 13 residues. CDR3 in DNA: TGTGCCAGCAGTTCATCAGGGGTTGGGACCCAGTACTTC. This gives the protein CASSSSGVGTQYF.

Notes on this clonotype: At one boundary the junction diverges from the germline segment, which might be a read error. The CDR3, as DNA: TGCGCCAACAGCCAAGATAGCGGGGCCATGAACACTGAAGCTTTCTTT. This codes for CANSQDSGAMNTEAFF. The chain employs TRBV4-1 and TRBJ1-1; D is possibly TRBD1 (5 bases). The germline CDR1 and CDR2 sequences are MGHRA and YSYEKL. The CDR3 extends over 16 amino acids.

Only a few counts were recorded for this clonotype. CDR3 in amino acids: CASSLRPTNEKLFF. In DNA form, the CDR3 reads TGTGCCAGCAGCCTAAGACCAACTAATGAAAAACTGTTTTTT. V is TRBV7-6 and J is TRBJ1-4; D is unclear. Trimming cost V 5 bases and J 0 bases, with 7 bases left between them. The CDR3 contains 14 residues. Germline CDR1 is SGHVS and CDR2 is FNYEAQ.

Written as DNA, the CDR3 is TGTGCCAGCAGTTTATTCGGACTAGCGGGAGGGGGGAACAATGAGCAGTTCTTC. It encodes CASSLFGLAGGGNNEQFF. The genes are TRBV28 and TRBJ2-1, with 15 positions matching TRBD2. The CDR3 runs to 18 residues. Germline loops: CDR1 MDHEN, CDR2 SYDVKM. With 1 base clipped from V and 5 bases from J, the junction kept 6 bases outside the gene matches.

This sequence joins TRBV7-2 and TRBJ1-6, with D possibly matching TRBD1 (5 bases). There are 13 residues in the CDR3. Trimming cost V 2 bases and J 10 bases, with 9 bases left between them. Germline V lookup: CDR1 SGHTA, CDR2 FQGNSA. This CDR3 is CASSLSGTSPLHF. Written as DNA, the CDR3 is TGTGCCAGCAGCTTATCGGGGACCTCACCCCTCCACTTT.

This clonotype turned up a few times. The chain links TRBV7-8 to TRBJ2-7, with 9 bases matching TRBD1. The germline gives CDR1 SGHVS, CDR2 FQNEAQ. V was pared by 3 bases and J by 3 bases, with 12 bases of the junction left unmatched. The length of the CDR3 is 17 residues. The CDR3 DNA reads as TGTGCCAGCAGCTTCCTCAGGACAGGGGACAGTAACTACGAGCAGTACTTC. This translates into CASSFLRTGDSNYEQYF.

The rearrangement links TRBV11-2 to TRBJ2-7; the D is unclear. V dropped 4 bases and J dropped 0 bases, with 7 bases sitting between them. CDR1 and CDR2 (germline): SGHAT, FQNNGV. The CDR3 is made up of 13 amino acids. The CDR3 region has the DNA TGTGCCAGCAGCTCCAGCAACTCCTACGAGCAGTACTTC. Protein sequence: CASSSSNSYEQYF.

This sequence joins TRBV7-2 and TRBJ1-5; D unclear. Per the germline V gene, CDR1 is SGHTA and CDR2 is FQGNSA. V lost 5 bases, J lost 3 bases, and 11 bases lay in between. This CDR3 comprises 14 residues. DNA of the CDR3: TGTGCCAGCAGCCCGAGGACCTTCAATCAGCCCCAGCATTTT. As protein: CASSPRTFNQPQHF. Combining the CDR3 with reference TRBV7-2 and TRBJ1-5 gives the whole variable domain GAGVSQSPSNKVTEKGKDVELRCDPISGHTALYWYRQSLGQGLEFLIYFQGNSAPDKSGLPSDRFSAERTGGSVSTLTIQRTQQEDSAVYLCASSPRTFNQPQHFGDGTRLSIL.

V is TRBV7-9 and J is TRBJ2-1; 7 nucleotides align to TRBD1. Germline trimming cut 5 bases from V and 14 bases from J; bases unmatched to any gene: 6. Germline CDR1 and CDR2: SEHNR and FQNEAQ (reference sequence). This CDR3 contains 11 residues. Here the CDR3 reads CASSQGDFEFF. In DNA, the CDR3 is TGTGCCAGCAGCCAGGGGGATTTTGAGTTCTTC.

This clonotype was counted a few times. This chain connects TRBV27 to TRBJ2-2; D gene unclear. The ends were cut back, 6 bases at V and 11 bases at J, with 10 bases in the middle. CDR1 and CDR2 from the germline V gene are MNHEY and SMNVEV (reference sequence). The CDR3 runs to 11 residues. CDR3: CASSQATELFF. CDR3 nucleotide sequence: TGTGCCAGCAGCCAGGCGACAGAGCTGTTTTTT.

In its sample, this clonotype was seen many times. The genes are TRBV20-1 and TRBJ2-1; no firm D call. Germline values: CDR1 DFQATT, CDR2 SNEGSKA (reference sequence). Trimming took off 6 bases at V and 5 bases at J, with 11 bases between the two ends. The CDR3 loop spans 12 amino acids. The CDR3 bases are TGCAGTGCAAGAATCGCCGACAATGAGCAGTTCTTC. It specifies CSARIADNEQFF.

The V call is TRBV12-3 or TRBV12-4, the J call TRBJ1-2, with TRBD1 matching over 8 bases. The CDR3 runs to 17 residues. V lost 1 base, J lost 6 bases, and 13 bases stayed unmatched. The DNA for the CDR3 is TGTGCCAGCAGTTTAGGGCTTACGACAGGGGCAGGAGATGGCTACACCTTC. It translates to CASSLGLTTGAGDGYTF.

Only a few counts were recorded for this clonotype. The genes are TRBV29-1 and TRBJ2-7, with D perhaps TRBD1 (5 bases). V lost 6 bases and J 3 bases, leaving 12 bases between the germline ends. Germline loops: CDR1 SQVTM, CDR2 ANQGSEA. The CDR3 sequence is 12 residues long. The CDR3 loop is CSVQVRDYEQYF. The CDR3 nucleotides are TGCAGCGTACAGGTCAGGGACTACGAGCAGTACTTC.

This clonotype was counted only a few times. The V call is TRBV10-1, the J call TRBJ2-2, with 7 bases fitting TRBD1. Germline values: CDR1 WNHNN, CDR2 SYGVQD (reference sequence). The CDR3 sequence is 17 residues long. V shed 3 bases, J shed 1 base, and the junction held 8 bases outside the gene matches. The CDR3: CASSDKDRQGNTGELFF. The CDR3 DNA sequence: TGCGCCAGCAGTGATAAAGATAGACAGGGGAACACCGGGGAGCTGTTTTTT.

This clonotype was counted only a few times. The chain is built from TRBV20-1 and TRBJ1-3; a weak D match, TRBD1 (6 bases). The V gene lost 4 bases and the J gene lost 9 bases, with 22 bases spanning the gap. CDR3 length equals 15 residues. The germline CDR1 and CDR2 sequences are DFQATT and SNEGSKA (reference sequence). In DNA form, the CDR3 reads TGCAGTGCTACGATGACGGACAGCCCGTGGGGCACCATATATTTT. Amino acid sequence: CSATMTDSPWGTIYF.

This clonotype was seen only a few times. The gene calls are TRBV6-5 and TRBJ2-1; 8 positions agree with TRBD2. The germline CDR1 and CDR2 sequences are MNHEY and SVGAGI. The CDR3 length is 14 residues. The J segment lost 7 bases and the V segment lost 8 bases, leaving 10 bases of the junction unmatched. CDR3 sequence: CASLGAGGRNEQFF. CDR3 coding DNA: TGTGCCAGCCTAGGTGCGGGAGGAAGGAATGAGCAGTTCTTC.

This clonotype was counted ten times or more. V is TRBV7-2 and J is TRBJ1-4; possible D gene TRBD1, 5 bases. Germline V lookup: CDR1 SGHTA, CDR2 FQGNSA. The V gene lost 5 bases and the J gene lost 5 bases, with 15 bases spanning the gap. This CDR3 spans 15 amino acids. The CDR3 loop is CASSARPRGNEKLFF. CDR3 in DNA: TGTGCCAGCAGCGCCCGACCCCGGGGGAATGAAAAACTGTTTTTT.